This is a list of T cell receptor beta chains from one sample in a study of T cell repertoires in cytomegalovirus infection. One entry per CDR3 protein, called by TCRdb with MiXCR from the reads. The data hold about 310,000 distinct CDR3 sequences, with approximately 25% observed a single time. Their antigens are not known. This material consisted of cultured PBMCs, taken from culture after CMV antigen stimulation. These receptors were obtained from a human donor in good health (CMV status not recorded). Some clones in this sample may be carry-over from other donors' samples. CDR3s include the opening cysteine and the closing phenylalanine or tryptophan. Fields, in order: clone size, V gene, J gene, D gene, CDR3 DNA, CDR3 protein. The D gene is left open where the match is weak. Clone sizes are given selectively: once, few, many, or a class where the clone is expanded.

abundance: many; v_gene: TRBV7-2; j_gene: TRBJ1-1; d_gene: TRBD1; CDR3nt: TGTGCCAGCAGCTCCAGACAGGGTTACCCTGAAGCTTTCTTT; CDR3aa: CASSSRQGYPEAFF
abundance: once; v_gene: TRBV28; j_gene: TRBJ1-6; d_gene: -; CDR3nt: TGTGCCAGCAGTGCCGTCGGGGGTAGTAATTCACCCCTCCACTTT; CDR3aa: CASSAVGGSNSPLHF
abundance: few; v_gene: TRBV6-1; j_gene: TRBJ2-1; d_gene: TRBD2; CDR3nt: TGTGCCAGCAGTCCGCGGCTAGCGGGAGTTGAGCAGTTCTTC; CDR3aa: CASSPRLAGVEQFF
abundance: few; v_gene: TRBV7-2; j_gene: TRBJ1-2; d_gene: -; CDR3nt: TGTGCCAGCAGGACTTCAGGGGCGCTTGGCTACACCTTC; CDR3aa: CASRTSGALGYTF
abundance: -; v_gene: TRBV5-1; j_gene: TRBJ1-2; d_gene: -; CDR3nt: TGCGCCAGCAGCTTGGGCGGGGTTCGTGGCTACACCTTC; CDR3aa: CASSLGGVRGYTF
abundance: few; v_gene: TRBV12-3/TRBV12-4; j_gene: TRBJ1-2; d_gene: -; CDR3nt: TGTGCCAGCAGTTTCGGCCAGGGGTCTGACTATGGCTACACCTTC; CDR3aa: CASSFGQGSDYGYTF
abundance: -; v_gene: TRBV7-4; j_gene: TRBJ1-1; d_gene: TRBD1; CDR3nt: TGTGCCAGCAGCTTACAGGGGGCGATCACTGAAGCTTTCTTT; CDR3aa: CASSLQGAITEAFF
abundance: -; v_gene: TRBV6-8; j_gene: TRBJ2-2; d_gene: -; CDR3nt: TGTGCCAGCAGTGGGGTGACCGGGGAGCTGTTTTTT; CDR3aa: CASSGVTGELFF
abundance: few; v_gene: TRBV12-3/TRBV12-4; j_gene: TRBJ1-5; d_gene: -; CDR3nt: TGTGCCAGCAGCATCAGTGGGAAGAGCAATCAGCCCCAGCATTTT; CDR3aa: CASSISGKSNQPQHF
abundance: few; v_gene: TRBV20-1; j_gene: TRBJ2-5; d_gene: TRBD1; CDR3nt: TGCAGTGCCAGAGGATCCAGGGGGCGACGTATTACAGAGACCCAGTACTTC; CDR3aa: CSARGSRGRRITETQYF
abundance: -; v_gene: TRBV10-3; j_gene: TRBJ2-3; d_gene: -; CDR3nt: TGTGCCATCAGTGAAGAGGGGGAGAGCACAGATACGCAGTATTTT; CDR3aa: CAISEEGESTDTQYF
abundance: -; v_gene: TRBV7-6; j_gene: TRBJ1-1; d_gene: -; CDR3nt: TGTGCCAGCAGCGCGAGACTTGAAGCTTTCTTT; CDR3aa: CASSARLEAFF
abundance: -; v_gene: TRBV6-2/TRBV6-3; j_gene: TRBJ2-2; d_gene: TRBD2; CDR3nt: TGTGCCAGCAGTTGGATAGCGGGTAACACCGGGGAGCTGTTTTTT; CDR3aa: CASSWIAGNTGELFF
abundance: -; v_gene: TRBV2; j_gene: TRBJ2-7; d_gene: -; CDR3nt: TGTGCCAGCCATTATACCGGGCAGGGAGAGCAGTACTTC; CDR3aa: CASHYTGQGEQYF
abundance: few; v_gene: TRBV12-3/TRBV12-4; j_gene: TRBJ1-1; d_gene: TRBD1; CDR3nt: TGTGCCAGCAGCCAAATGGGCAGGGGGCTTGGTCCTGAAGCTTTCTTT; CDR3aa: CASSQMGRGLGPEAFF
abundance: few; v_gene: TRBV5-6; j_gene: TRBJ2-1; d_gene: -; CDR3nt: TGTGCCAGCAGCTTCGGGGTGGACAGATACAATGAGCAGTTCTTC; CDR3aa: CASSFGVDRYNEQFF
abundance: few; v_gene: TRBV5-4; j_gene: TRBJ2-2; d_gene: TRBD2; CDR3nt: TGTGCCAGCAGCTTGGAACTAGCGGTAGCGAACACCGGGGAGCTGTTTTTT; CDR3aa: CASSLELAVANTGELFF
abundance: -; v_gene: TRBV28; j_gene: TRBJ1-2; d_gene: -; CDR3nt: TGTGCCAGCAGTTTATCGGGATTAAGAGGGGGGACCATGGGCTATGGCTACACCTTC; CDR3aa: CASSLSGLRGGTMGYGYTF
abundance: few; v_gene: TRBV7-6; j_gene: TRBJ2-1; d_gene: -; CDR3nt: TGTGCCAGCAGCCGTATTTGGGGAAGCAATGAGCAGTTCTTC; CDR3aa: CASSRIWGSNEQFF
abundance: many; v_gene: TRBV7-6; j_gene: TRBJ2-7; d_gene: TRBD1; CDR3nt: TGTGCCAGCAGCCTCCAAGACAGGGGACACGAGCAGTACTTC; CDR3aa: CASSLQDRGHEQYF
abundance: -; v_gene: TRBV30; j_gene: TRBJ2-3; d_gene: -; CDR3nt: TGTGCCTGGAGTCGGGCGGGTACAGATACGCAGTATTTT; CDR3aa: CAWSRAGTDTQYF
abundance: few; v_gene: TRBV12-3/TRBV12-4; j_gene: TRBJ1-1; d_gene: TRBD1; CDR3nt: TGTGCCAGCAGTTTAATAGGGACAGGGGCTTTCTTT; CDR3aa: CASSLIGTGAFF
abundance: many; v_gene: TRBV7-2; j_gene: TRBJ2-1; d_gene: -; CDR3nt: TGTGCCAGCAGCCCCCAGGGTCCAACCTACAATGAGCAGTTCTTC; CDR3aa: CASSPQGPTYNEQFF
abundance: -; v_gene: TRBV4-3; j_gene: TRBJ1-1; d_gene: TRBD1; CDR3nt: TGCGCCAGCAGCGAAGGACAGGGGGCGATTGCTTTCTTT; CDR3aa: CASSEGQGAIAFF
abundance: few; v_gene: TRBV7-6; j_gene: TRBJ1-1; d_gene: TRBD1; CDR3nt: TGTGCCAGCAGCTTAGCGCCGGGACAGGGAAACACTGAAGCTTTCTTT; CDR3aa: CASSLAPGQGNTEAFF
abundance: few; v_gene: TRBV18; j_gene: TRBJ1-2; d_gene: -; CDR3nt: TGTGCCAGCTCACCAACGAACGGCTGGGACTATGGCTACACCTTC; CDR3aa: CASSPTNGWDYGYTF
abundance: many; v_gene: TRBV7-2; j_gene: TRBJ1-2; d_gene: TRBD1; CDR3nt: TGTGCCAGCAGCTTAGGGACAGGGGTTCAATATGGCTACACCTTC; CDR3aa: CASSLGTGVQYGYTF
abundance: -; v_gene: TRBV7-9; j_gene: TRBJ1-4; d_gene: -; CDR3nt: TGTGCCAGCAGCTTAGGGGACACCCTCGGGGAAAAACTGTTTTTT; CDR3aa: CASSLGDTLGEKLFF
abundance: few; v_gene: TRBV2; j_gene: TRBJ2-7; d_gene: TRBD2; CDR3nt: TGTGCCAGCTCGCGACTAGCGGGAGTGGGAGCTGCCTACGAGCAGTACTTC; CDR3aa: CASSRLAGVGAAYEQYF
abundance: -; v_gene: TRBV12-3/TRBV12-4; j_gene: TRBJ2-5; d_gene: -; CDR3nt: TGTGCCAGCAGTTTACACGGCCAAGAGACCCAGTACTTC; CDR3aa: CASSLHGQETQYF
abundance: -; v_gene: TRBV12-3/TRBV12-4; j_gene: TRBJ2-5; d_gene: -; CDR3nt: TGTGCCAGCAGCAATGTGGGGACCCAGTACTTC; CDR3aa: CASSNVGTQYF
abundance: few; v_gene: TRBV2; j_gene: TRBJ2-1; d_gene: -; CDR3nt: TGTGCCAGCAGTGGGACGCTCACCTACAATGAGCAGTTCTTC; CDR3aa: CASSGTLTYNEQFF
abundance: few; v_gene: TRBV28; j_gene: TRBJ2-2; d_gene: TRBD2; CDR3nt: TGTGCCAGCAGTGGGGGACTAGGAAAGATCACCGGGGAGCTGTTTTTT; CDR3aa: CASSGGLGKITGELFF
abundance: -; v_gene: TRBV5-4; j_gene: TRBJ1-4; d_gene: TRBD1; CDR3nt: TGTGCCAGCAGCGCGAAACAGGGGGCGCGGGAAAAACTGTTTTTT; CDR3aa: CASSAKQGAREKLFF
abundance: few; v_gene: TRBV7-2; j_gene: TRBJ1-5; d_gene: TRBD1; CDR3nt: TGTGCCAGCAGCGCCGACAGGGCTTATCAGCCCCAGCATTTT; CDR3aa: CASSADRAYQPQHF
abundance: many; v_gene: TRBV6-2/TRBV6-3; j_gene: TRBJ2-7; d_gene: TRBD2; CDR3nt: TGTGCCAGCAGTTACGCCGGGAGGGGATCCTACGAGCAGTACTTC; CDR3aa: CASSYAGRGSYEQYF
abundance: many; v_gene: TRBV6-1; j_gene: TRBJ2-2; d_gene: TRBD2; CDR3nt: TGTGCCAGCAGTGAACTAGCGGGAGCCGGGGAGCTGTTTTTT; CDR3aa: CASSELAGAGELFF
abundance: few; v_gene: TRBV7-9; j_gene: TRBJ2-6; d_gene: -; CDR3nt: TGTGCCACCCTCGGGACCGAGGCCAACGTCCTGACTTTC; CDR3aa: CATLGTEANVLTF
abundance: few; v_gene: TRBV7-9; j_gene: TRBJ1-1; d_gene: TRBD1; CDR3nt: TGTGCCAGCACCACCCTAAAGGGGGCCTTTGGGACAAGTGAAGCTTTCTTT; CDR3aa: CASTTLKGAFGTSEAFF
abundance: -; v_gene: TRBV20-1; j_gene: TRBJ2-5; d_gene: -; CDR3nt: TGCAGTGCCCAACAGGGTAAAGAGACCCAGTACTTC; CDR3aa: CSAQQGKETQYF
abundance: -; v_gene: TRBV10-3; j_gene: TRBJ1-1; d_gene: -; CDR3nt: TGTGCCACGGCGAGTCCGGGCATGAACACTGAAGCTTTCTTT; CDR3aa: CATASPGMNTEAFF
abundance: -; v_gene: TRBV27; j_gene: TRBJ2-1; d_gene: -; CDR3nt: TGTGCCAGCAGTTTCCCCGGGTCCTACAATGAGCAGTTCTTC; CDR3aa: CASSFPGSYNEQFF
abundance: many; v_gene: TRBV7-2; j_gene: TRBJ1-1; d_gene: -; CDR3nt: TGTGCCAGCACCCGAGACCTTACTTGGCGGGGGTCAGGCTTTAACACTGAAGCTTTCTTT; CDR3aa: CASTRDLTWRGSGFNTEAFF
abundance: few; v_gene: TRBV6-2/TRBV6-3; j_gene: TRBJ2-7; d_gene: TRBD2; CDR3nt: TGTGCCAGCAGAGACGAACCGGGACTATACTACGAGCAGTACTTC; CDR3aa: CASRDEPGLYYEQYF
abundance: few; v_gene: TRBV6-5; j_gene: TRBJ2-5; d_gene: -; CDR3nt: TGTGCCAGCAGTTACTCGTTTCTAGAGACCCAGTACTTC; CDR3aa: CASSYSFLETQYF
abundance: many; v_gene: TRBV7-2; j_gene: TRBJ2-1; d_gene: -; CDR3nt: TGTGCCAGCAGCTTAGTTCCGGGACTGAGCTCCTACAATGAGCAGTTCTTC; CDR3aa: CASSLVPGLSSYNEQFF
abundance: -; v_gene: TRBV19; j_gene: TRBJ1-5; d_gene: TRBD1; CDR3nt: TGTGCCAGTAGCCCCACAGGGGGCGGAGGTCAGCCCCAGCATTTT; CDR3aa: CASSPTGGGGQPQHF
abundance: few; v_gene: TRBV12-3/TRBV12-4; j_gene: TRBJ2-5; d_gene: -; CDR3nt: TGTGCCAGCAGCTCGGGATTCCAAGAGACCCAGTACTTC; CDR3aa: CASSSGFQETQYF
abundance: few; v_gene: TRBV4-3; j_gene: TRBJ1-5; d_gene: -; CDR3nt: TGCGCCAGCAGCCAAGATTGGTTGGGGAATCAGCCCCAGCATTTT; CDR3aa: CASSQDWLGNQPQHF
abundance: -; v_gene: TRBV7-3; j_gene: TRBJ2-1; d_gene: -; CDR3nt: TGTGCCAGCAGCTTAAAGGGTGGGGGCAGGGCAGGTTCTAATGAGCAGTTCTTC; CDR3aa: CASSLKGGGRAGSNEQFF